The rows below give T cell receptor beta chains drawn from one sample of a study of early T cells in non-severe SARS-CoV-2 infection. MiXCR, applied by TCRdb to the 5' RACE reads, yields one record per CDR3 protein. The profile shows about 69,000 distinct CDR3 sequences, roughly 9.4% of them singletons. The sample comprised whole blood. The receptors derive from an adult who was a healthcare worker with PCR-confirmed SARS-CoV-2 infection or an uninfected control (not recorded which). CDR3s include the opening cysteine and the closing phenylalanine or tryptophan. The D gene is left open where the match is weak. A clone size is listed for some rows: how often the clone was seen (once, few, many), or a class if it is expanded.

CDR3nt	CDR3aa	abundance	j_gene	d_gene	v_gene
TGTGCCAGCAGCCTGGCGACAGTTCGCCAAGAGACCCAGTACTTC	CASSLATVRQETQYF	-	TRBJ2-5	-	TRBV7-2
TGCGCCAGCGGTCGGGTACACTACGAGCAGTACTTC	CASGRVHYEQYF	-	TRBJ2-7	-	TRBV10-2
TGTGCCAGCAGTTCACCCTCGACTAGCGGGATCAACGAGCAGTACTTC	CASSSPSTSGINEQYF	many	TRBJ2-7	TRBD2	TRBV12-3/TRBV12-4
TGTGCCAGCAGCGTAGGGGTCCATGGAGAGACCCAGTACTTC	CASSVGVHGETQYF	few	TRBJ2-5	-	TRBV9
TGCGCCAGCAGCTTGGTACCCCCCGCAAGCGGGATGCTGGGGAATGAGCAGTTCTTC	CASSLVPPASGMLGNEQFF	-	TRBJ2-1	TRBD2	TRBV5-1
TGTGCCAGCAGGGAACTAGCGGGAGTACCCTACGAGCAGTACTTC	CASRELAGVPYEQYF	many	TRBJ2-7	TRBD2	TRBV7-2
TGTGCCTGGAGTGTACGGACAGGGGGCACCTACGAGCAGTACTTC	CAWSVRTGGTYEQYF	-	TRBJ2-7	TRBD1	TRBV30
TGCAGCGTTTCACAGGGGGGGAACACTGAAGCTTTCTTT	CSVSQGGNTEAFF	-	TRBJ1-1	TRBD1	TRBV29-1
TGTGCCAGCAGTATCACCGGGACAGGGGCCGGAGATGGCTACACCTTC	CASSITGTGAGDGYTF	many	TRBJ1-2	TRBD1	TRBV6-6
TGCAGTGCTAGAGCGGATGCTACCACAGATACGCAGTATTTT	CSARADATTDTQYF	many	TRBJ2-3	-	TRBV20-1
TGTGCCAGCACTCTAGCGGGGGGCCAGAACACCGGGGAGCTGTTTTTT	CASTLAGGQNTGELFF	-	TRBJ2-2	TRBD2	TRBV19
TGCGCCAGCAGCCCGGGGGGCAACACTGAAGCTTTCTTT	CASSPGGNTEAFF	many	TRBJ1-1	-	TRBV5-1
TGTGCCAGCGGGCGGGAGTCCCCCTACAATGAGCAGTTCTTC	CASGRESPYNEQFF	-	TRBJ2-1	TRBD2	TRBV6-2/TRBV6-3
TGTGCCAGCAGCCCTAGAACCTTAGCGGGAGGGGCCCACGAGCAGTACTTC	CASSPRTLAGGAHEQYF	many	TRBJ2-7	TRBD2	TRBV7-9